The TCR beta chain under discussion was sequenced for a study of blood T cell repertoires in COVID-19. About the research overall: PBMCs, B-cell-depleted T cells, or T cells provided the cDNA or gDNA that made up the material.

In this sample, this clone turned up once. Recovered Cohort 3 donors showed two negative PCRs, clearance, or symptom resolution. In the original workflow: It was from reference gene primer amplification that nucleated cell counts were estimated. Clones were sequenced by immunoSEQ multiplex PCR, and TCRdb holds only the in-frame ones, with some missing. V and J calls plus clone size are reproduced from that table; the DNA served to infer D and trimming. The sample contains more than 110,000 clones, roughly 85% of which appear only once. Germline V gives CDR1 MNHNY, CDR2 SVGAGI (reference sequence). V trimming: 5 bases; J trimming: 5 bases; junction bases outside the gene matches: 4. This CDR3 is 14 amino acids long.

The rearrangement joins TRBV6-6 to TRBJ1-2; the match to TRBD1 covers 11 bases. Sequencing was done on a sample of PBMCs or T cells enriched from blood (not recorded which). This sequence was found in a woman in her forties or fifties who had recovered from COVID-19. CDR3 loop: CASSTGQGAYGYTF. CDR3 sequence (DNA): TGTGCCAGCAGTACCGGACAGGGGGCTTATGGCTACACCTTC.